Listed here are 26 T cell receptor beta chains from one sample, sequenced in a study of T cell responses to AZD1222 COVID-19 vaccine. The method was immunoSEQ multiplex PCR; TCRdb's version includes in-frame clones alone and lacks a portion of them. The sample lists around 150,000 clones; around four fifths were seen once. This sample comprised peripheral blood, obtained on day 0 of AZD1222 vaccination. These receptors came from an adult in good health.

The chain couples TRBV30 to TRBJ1-4; 8 bases match TRBD1. J gave up 8 bases and V 3 bases, and 8 bases lay outside the gene matches. The length of the CDR3 is 14 residues. The V gene's germline CDR1 is GTSNPN and CDR2 SVGIG (reference sequence). CDR3 sequence: CAWRRQGAGEKLFF. The CDR3 DNA reads as TGTGCCTGGAGGCGGCAGGGGGCGGGCGAAAAACTGTTTTTT.

This clone has only a few counts. The chain employs TRBV6-2 or TRBV6-3 and TRBJ1-4; weak D call: TRBD1 (6 bases). The CDR3 is made up of 15 amino acids. CDR1 MNHEY and CDR2 SVGEGT come from the germline V gene. Trimming pared 5 bases from V and 8 bases from J, leaving 18 bases between. Here the CDR3 reads CASSRGGDKKEKLFF. In nucleotides, the CDR3 is TGTGCCAGCAGTCGGGGCGGGGACAAAAAGGAAAAACTGTTTTTT.

The chain uses TRBV4-1 and TRBJ2-5; 9 nucleotides line up with TRBD2. Looked up from germline, CDR1 is MGHRA and CDR2 is YSYEKL. The CDR3 spans 16 residues. J gave up 4 bases and V 0 bases, and 6 bases lay outside the gene matches. The CDR3 is CASSQEGGLAIETQYF. DNA of the CDR3: TGCGCCAGCAGCCAAGAGGGGGGACTAGCCATAGAGACCCAGTACTTC.

The chain carries TRBV2 and TRBJ1-4; the D is unclear. Between the trimmed V and J ends, which lost 5 bases and 8 bases, there was a span of 15 bases. Germline CDR1 and CDR2: SNHLY and FYNNEI. The CDR3 loop spans 14 amino acids. CDR3 in DNA: TGTGCCAGCAGTTCCGGGCTTTCAGGAGAAAAACTGTTTTTT. Its protein is CASSSGLSGEKLFF. Full variable domain (outside the CDR3, taken from reference TRBV2 and TRBJ1-4): EPEVTQTPSHQVTQMGQEVILRCVPISNHLYFYWYRQILGQKVEFLVSFYNNEISEKSEIFDDQFSVERPDGSNFTLKIRSTKLEDSAMYFCASSSGLSGEKLFFGSGTQLSVL.

The sample holds a few counts of this clone. The V and J genes are TRBV10-3 and TRBJ2-1; 14 bases map to TRBD2. Germline CDR1 is ENHRY and CDR2 is SYGVKD. With V trimmed by 2 bases and J by 7 bases, 7 bases remained unmatched. There are 17 residues in the CDR3. The CDR3 region has the DNA TGTGCCATCAGTGAGCCCGGACTAGCGGGGGGCAGGAATGAGCAGTTCTTC. It codes for CAISEPGLAGGRNEQFF.

The chain's CDR3 is CASSRQIGTNEKLFF. For the CDR3, the DNA is TGTGCCAGCTCCCGACAAATCGGAACTAATGAAAAACTGTTTTTT. The rearrangement links TRBV18 to TRBJ1-4; D not resolved. The CDR3 is 15 residues long. Germline CDR1 reads KGHSH; CDR2 reads LQKENI. V lost 6 bases and J lost 1, with 12 bases in between.

The V call is TRBV6-2 or TRBV6-3, the J call TRBJ2-7; 8 bases align to TRBD1. CDR1 and CDR2 (germline): MNHEY, SVGEGT. V shed 5 bases, J shed 2 bases, and the junction held 8 bases outside the gene matches. The CDR3 runs 15 residues. The chain's CDR3 is CASSDQGALTYEQYF. CDR3 DNA: TGTGCCAGCAGTGATCAGGGGGCACTGACCTACGAGCAGTACTTC.

The gene calls are TRBV11-3 and TRBJ2-2, with D possibly TRBD1 on 5 matching bases. Trimming removed 4 bases from V and 3 bases from J, with 9 bases in between. The CDR3 spans 14 residues. The germline gives CDR1 SGHNT, CDR2 YENEEA. CDR3 residues: CASSSDSYTGELFF. CDR3 in DNA: TGTGCCAGCAGCTCAGACAGCTACACCGGGGAGCTGTTTTTT.

CDR3: CASRYHRPGADTQYF. DNA for the CDR3: TGTGCCAGCAGATACCACAGGCCGGGCGCAGATACGCAGTATTTT. J is TRBJ2-3 and V is TRBV6-2 or TRBV6-3, with D perhaps TRBD1 (5 bases). Trimming cost V 6 bases and J 4 bases, with 17 bases left between them. This CDR3 region has 15 residues. Looked up from germline, CDR1 is MNHEY and CDR2 is SVGEGT.

V usage is TRBV6-4 and J usage is TRBJ1-6; no clear D gene. The CDR3 is made up of 15 amino acids. Between the trimmed V and J ends, which lost 3 bases and 4 bases, there was a span of 10 bases. CDR1 is MRHNA and CDR2 is SNTAGT in the germline V gene. CDR3 nucleotides: TGTGCCAGCAGTGAACGGACGACTTATAATTCACCCCTCCACTTT. This codes for CASSERTTYNSPLHF.

The rearrangement uses TRBV7-9 and TRBJ1-2, with no clear D. The CDR3 sequence is 13 residues long. CDR1 and CDR2 from the germline V gene are SEHNR and FQNEAQ (reference sequence). Trimming removed 0 bases at V and 1 base at J, with 3 bases between. Written as DNA, the CDR3 is TGTGCCAGCAGCTTAGCGGGTAACTATGGCTACACCTTC. The encoded protein is CASSLAGNYGYTF. Full variable domain (missing parts from reference TRBV7-9 and TRBJ1-2): DTGVSQNPRHKITKRGQNVTFRCDPISEHNRLYWYRQTLGQGPEFLTYFQNEAQLEKSRLLSDRFSAERPKGSFSTLEIQRTEQGDSAMYLCASSLAGNYGYTFGSGTRLTVV.

This chain connects TRBV3-1 (or the pseudogene TRBV3-2) to TRBJ1-1; D perhaps matches TRBD1 (5 bases). The CDR3 consists of 13 residues. Trimming shortened V by 4 bases and J by 1 base, and 7 bases separated the two germline ends. CDR1 and CDR2 from the germline V gene are LGHDT and YNNKEL (reference sequence). The CDR3 sequence is CASSRQQNTEAFF. In nucleotides, the CDR3 is TGTGCCAGCAGCCGACAGCAGAACACTGAAGCTTTCTTT.

This clone has just a few counts. The chain links TRBV27 to TRBJ2-5; 8 nucleotides align to TRBD1. V dropped 3 bases and J dropped 0; count of bases not matched to a gene: 3. The CDR3 has 15 residues. Germline CDR1 reads MNHEY; CDR2 reads SMNVEV (reference sequence). Here the CDR3 DNA reads TGTGCCAGCAGTTTTAGACAGGGGTACCAAGAGACCCAGTACTTC. Translated: CASSFRQGYQETQYF.

The chain combines TRBV5-4 with TRBJ2-5, with D hard to call. Germline-derived CDR1 and CDR2 are SGHNT and YYREEE (reference sequence). CDR3 length: 13 residues. The V gene lost 4 bases and the J gene lost 0 bases, with 7 bases spanning the gap. The CDR3 nucleotides are TGTGCCAGCAGCACCACTTACCAAGAGACCCAGTACTTC. Translation: CASSTTYQETQYF.

The gene calls are TRBV7-2 and TRBJ1-5, with 10 bases identical to TRBD1. The germline CDR1 and CDR2 sequences are SGHTA and FQGNSA. The junction had 5 bases not matched to a gene; V was cut back by 5 bases and J by 4 bases. The CDR3 runs to 15 residues. CDR3: CASSLRTGGNQPQHF. As DNA, the CDR3 is TGTGCCAGCAGCCTGCGGACAGGGGGTAATCAGCCCCAGCATTTT. Supplemented by reference TRBV7-2 and TRBJ1-5, the full variable domain reads GAGVSQSPSNKVTEKGKDVELRCDPISGHTALYWYRQSLGQGLEFLIYFQGNSAPDKSGLPSDRFSAERTGGSVSTLTIQRTQQEDSAVYLCASSLRTGGNQPQHFGDGTRLSIL.

J is TRBJ2-5 and V is TRBV27, with unresolved D. The CDR3 consists of 15 residues. Looked up from germline, CDR1 is MNHEY and CDR2 is SMNVEV (reference sequence). Trimming stripped 6 bases from V and 0 bases from J, with 14 bases between. Here the CDR3 DNA reads TGTGCCAGCAGCCAAATAATGGGGTACCAAGAGACCCAGTACTTC. Its protein product is CASSQIMGYQETQYF.

The chain links TRBV5-5 to TRBJ1-6; D not certain. The CDR3 is 15 amino acids. V lost 4 bases to trimming and J lost 6 bases, with 14 bases between them. Germline V lookup: CDR1 SGHKS, CDR2 YYEKEE (reference sequence). CDR3 coding DNA: TGTGCCAGCAGCCCCCTAAGCACCCCTAATTCACCCCTCCACTTT. It encodes CASSPLSTPNSPLHF. The full variable domain, completed using reference TRBV5-5 and TRBJ1-6, is DAGVTQSPTHLIKTRGQQVTLRCSPISGHKSVSWYQQVLGQGPQFIFQYYEKEERGRGNFPDRFSARQFPNYSSELNVNALLLGDSALYLCASSPLSTPNSPLHFGNGTRLTVT.

This rearrangement joins TRBV5-6 to TRBJ1-5; TRBD1 aligns across 12 bases. The CDR3 covers 17 residues. Germline CDR1 SGHDT, CDR2 YYEEEE. The V and J ends lost 4 bases and 7 bases, in that order; junction bases with no gene match: 12. The CDR3 region has the DNA TGTGCCAGCAGCAGCGGGACAGGGGGCTCAATTACCCAGCCCCAGCATTTT. It yields the protein CASSSGTGGSITQPQHF.

V usage is TRBV27 and J usage is TRBJ1-2; TRBD1 agrees at 9 bases. V shed 6 bases and J 8 bases; nucleotides not matched to a gene: 7. Germline assignment: CDR1 MNHEY and CDR2 SMNVEV (reference sequence). The CDR3 sequence is 13 residues long. CDR3 DNA sequence: TGTGCCAGCAGAGCACAGGGGGCTCGGGGCTACACCTTC. This codes for CASRAQGARGYTF.

This rearrangement joins TRBV30 to TRBJ1-1, with 7 bases matching TRBD1. V was clipped by 0 bases and J by 0 bases; unmatched bases: 7. Germline CDR1 and CDR2: GTSNPN and SVGIG (reference sequence). This CDR3 is 16 amino acids long. This CDR3 reads CAWSVDRARMNTEAFF. The CDR3 DNA reads TGTGCCTGGAGTGTCGACAGGGCCCGAATGAACACTGAAGCTTTCTTT.

This chain connects TRBV29-1 to TRBJ2-7; possibly TRBD2 for D (5 bases). The CDR3 length is 11 residues. V lost 5 bases and J 4 bases, leaving 9 bases between the germline ends. CDR1 SQVTM and CDR2 ANQGSEA come from the germline V gene. DNA of the CDR3: TGCAGCGTTAGCGGAGTTTACGAGCAGTACTTC. As protein: CSVSGVYEQYF.

The chain couples TRBV7-8 to TRBJ1-5, with 11 positions matching TRBD1. The germline V gene encodes CDR1 SGHVS and CDR2 FQNEAQ. The CDR3 is 18 amino acids. V shed 1 base and J 9 bases; nucleotides not matched to a gene: 14. CDR3 DNA: TGTGCCAGCAGCTTAGGTGCCCCCGGGACAGGGGGTAGTCCGCCCCAGCATTTT. Translated, it gives CASSLGAPGTGGSPPQHF.

This rearrangement joins TRBV11-3 to TRBJ2-1, with 8 nucleotides matching TRBD2. V lost 3 bases to trimming and J lost 9 bases; unmatched junction nucleotides: 7. The CDR3 extends over 14 amino acids. Germline CDR1 is SGHNT and CDR2 is YENEEA. The CDR3 region is CASSFTGGTPEQFF. The CDR3 bases are TGTGCCAGCAGCTTTACGGGGGGGACCCCTGAGCAGTTCTTC.

The chain joins TRBV4-2 to TRBJ1-3, with D unresolved. The CDR3 runs 17 residues. Germline V gives CDR1 LGHNA, CDR2 YNFKEQ. V was shortened by 0 bases and J by 0 bases, with 12 bases between the two germline ends. CDR3: CASSQDPPVFSGNTIYF. The DNA for the CDR3 is TGTGCCAGCAGCCAAGACCCCCCTGTCTTCTCTGGAAACACCATATATTTT.

This clone has a handful of counts. This rearrangement joins TRBV7-2 to TRBJ1-6; TRBD1 is a possible D gene (5 bases). With 4 bases removed from V and 4 bases from J, the gap between germline ends came to 14 bases. Germline-derived CDR1 and CDR2 are SGHTA and FQGNSA. The CDR3 is 16 amino acids. CDR3 amino acids: CASSSRRRAYNSPLHF. The CDR3 DNA reads as TGTGCCAGCAGCTCCCGGCGCAGGGCTTATAATTCACCCCTCCACTTT.

This clone appeared a few times. The rearrangement uses TRBV28 and TRBJ1-2; D is perhaps TRBD1 (5 bases). The CDR3 extends over 15 amino acids. Germline values: CDR1 MDHEN, CDR2 SYDVKM. Trimming took off 2 bases at V and 6 bases at J, with 16 bases between the two ends. In DNA, the CDR3 is TGTGCCAGCAGTTTACTCGGGACGGCCGGGGATGGCTACACCTTC. Amino acids: CASSLLGTAGDGYTF.